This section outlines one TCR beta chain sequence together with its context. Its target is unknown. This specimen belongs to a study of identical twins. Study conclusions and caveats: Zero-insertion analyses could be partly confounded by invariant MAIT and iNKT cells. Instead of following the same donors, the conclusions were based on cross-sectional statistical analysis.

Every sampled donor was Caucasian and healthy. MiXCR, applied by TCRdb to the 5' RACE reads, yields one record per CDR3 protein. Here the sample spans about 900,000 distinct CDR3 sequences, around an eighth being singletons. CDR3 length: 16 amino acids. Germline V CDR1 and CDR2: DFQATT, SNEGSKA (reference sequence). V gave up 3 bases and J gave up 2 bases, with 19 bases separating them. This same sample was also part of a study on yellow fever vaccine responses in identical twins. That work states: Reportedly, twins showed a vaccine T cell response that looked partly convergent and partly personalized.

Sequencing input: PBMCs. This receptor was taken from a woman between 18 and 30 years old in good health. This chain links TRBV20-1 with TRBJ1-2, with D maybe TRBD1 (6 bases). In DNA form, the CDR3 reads TGCAGTGCTAGTGACATGACAGGTTGGAGGAACTATGGCTACACCTTC. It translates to CSASDMTGWRNYGYTF.